This T cell receptor (beta chain) comes out of a study of beta chain features in type 1 diabetes. Notes on the study in general: Shortening that was moderate but significant affected the TCRB CDR3s of Type 1 diabetes patients in all four CD4+ subsets.

This clone came up a few times. Its specificity is not known. All of the isolated RNA was reverse transcribed, so expressed TCRB transcripts were sequenced. Only in-frame clones appear in the TCRdb table, and some are missing; sequencing was by immunoSEQ multiplex PCR. The repertoire consists of over 150,000 clones, with roughly 8% occurring once and the leading ten covering 0.45% to 0.6%. The sequencing input was central memory CD4+ T cells from blood. This receptor was taken from a woman younger than 30 with type 1 diabetes.

DNA for the CDR3: TGTGCCAGCAGCCCAACCCGCGTCGGTGAGCAGTTCTTC. Its translation: CASSPTRVGEQFF. The V gene is TRBV9, the J gene TRBJ2-1; D ambiguous. The V end lost 4 bases, the J end lost 9 bases, and 14 bases lay between the germline ends. CDR3 size: 13 residues. Looked up from germline, CDR1 is SGDLS and CDR2 is YYNGEE.